Here is one T cell receptor (beta chain) with its context. What antigen it recognizes has not been identified. Base qualities are not provided; no much larger clone lies one nucleotide away. The time point label on this specimen signifies: week 47, end of study. A 20-mer mutant IDH1 peptide at 300 micrograms in Montanide made up each vaccine dose, which was injected subcutaneously together with topical imiquimod. Eight vaccinations were administered to patients in weeks 1, 3, 5, 7, 11, 15, 19 and 23, corresponding to visits V03 through V10. Newly diagnosed WHO grade 3 or 4 IDH1-mutant astrocytomas showing loss of nuclear ATRX were present in the donors. The samples were drawn from NOA16, a multicentre, single-arm, open-label phase I trial in Germany that tested a mutant IDH1 peptide vaccine in humans for the first time. Genomic DNA for TCRB sequencing was extracted from EDTA blood using the DNeasy Blood and Tissue Kit.

The data are from a study of a mutant IDH1 vaccine in newly diagnosed glioma (dated by TCRdb to the early 2020s). In terms of the full investigation: Vaccination was initiated 4-6 weeks after radiotherapy alone, or concurrently with temozolomide cycles in the chemotherapy-containing groups. Visit V12 was the week-35 safety follow-up and visit V13 was the week-47 end of study. Of the approximately 30 treated patients, approximately 62% were male and around 40% were female, and the mean age was roughly 38 years. Peripheral blood samples were drawn at six visits, namely V03 (baseline), V05, V07, V10, V12 and V13. Prior to enrollment, standard therapy consisting of radiotherapy alone, temozolomide alone, or radiochemotherapy with temozolomide had been administered to patients, with the combination being received by most patients. For exploratory analyses, longitudinal TCRB deep sequencing was carried out in about two dozen treated patients wherever samples were available. The full study reports these points: Vaccine-induced immune responses across multiple MHC alleles were detected in over 80% of patients. Selection of PBMC samples for TCRB deep sequencing was based on availability. Pseudoprogression appeared unrelated to alterations in the top peripheral T cell clonotypes detected by TCRB sequencing. The authors stated that sample limitations prevented analyses of patient blood samples from being reproduced.

Libraries were made using the immunoSEQ multiplex PCR assay. Rearranged TCR beta chain sequences were amplified using the hsTCRB Kit according to the manufacturer's protocol. An Illumina MiSeq was used to sequence the TCRB libraries. On the authors' methods: The proprietary platform of the kit vendor was used for demultiplexing, trimming and gene mapping. The immuneACCESS repertoire file appears here via TCRdb, limited to in-frame rearrangements. These files lack a portion of the clones; in checked studies, under half of the deficit traces to unresolved V genes, and the cause of the others is not known. The V and J calls and the clone size are those of that table, but D and trimming were determined from the DNA. For this sample the table gives 55,000 to 65,000 clones, of which 70% to 85% were detected only once. The ten top clones hold 5% to 6.5% of the sample. V sheds 5 bases and J sheds 1 base, leaving 8 bases between their ends. Taken from cysteine to phenylalanine, the CDR3 has 13 residues. Only the CDR3 region is kept as DNA, spanning 39 bases read in frame from base 1. CDR1 and CDR2 (SNHLY, FYNNEI) derive from the germline V gene.

This sample comprised PBMCs, obtained from a glioma patient whose treatment included an IDH1 peptide vaccine. This clonotype was sampled from a man aged 50 or older with glioma. The chain joins TRBV2 to TRBJ2-5; the D gene lacks a confident call. In nucleotide form, the sequence is TGTGCCAGCAGTAAGATGATCCAAGAGACCCAGTACTTC. Translated, it reads CASSKMIQETQYF.